The next 27 T cell receptor beta chains were all read from a single sample in a study of control samples from healthy donors and cancer patients. Clones were sequenced by immunoSEQ multiplex PCR, and TCRdb holds only the in-frame ones, with some missing. The table shows about 150,000 clones, with around 90% occurring only once. Sequenced material: blood. These receptors originate from a man aged 30 to 39 in good health.

The chain links TRBV7-8 to TRBJ2-4; 7 bases align to TRBD1. Trimming cost V 1 base and J 9 bases; bases outside gene matches: 0. There are 12 residues in the CDR3. In germline, CDR1 is SGHVS, CDR2 FQNEAQ. This CDR3 reads CASSLDRGIQYF. Written as DNA, the CDR3 is TGTGCCAGCAGCTTAGACAGGGGCATTCAGTACTTC.

The J gene is TRBJ1-1, the V gene TRBV13, with unresolved D. V lost 1 base, J lost 4 bases, and 7 bases lay in between. CDR1 is PRHDT and CDR2 is FYEKMQ in the germline V gene (reference sequence). The CDR3 has 13 residues. As DNA, the CDR3 is TGTGCCAGCAGCTTAGCCCCTAGCACTGAAGCTTTCTTT. Encoded protein: CASSLAPSTEAFF.

This clone was counted only a few times. The chain employs TRBV27 and TRBJ2-1; 12 nucleotides line up with TRBD2. Per the germline V gene, CDR1 is MNHEY and CDR2 is SMNVEV (reference sequence). Unmatched junction bases numbered 9, after V lost 5 bases and J lost 7 bases. The CDR3 has 16 amino acids. This CDR3 reads CASSPISSGRANEQFF. The CDR3 region has the DNA TGTGCCAGCAGTCCCATTTCTAGCGGGAGGGCTAATGAGCAGTTCTTC.

The V call is TRBV11-2, the J call TRBJ2-1, with D possibly being TRBD2 (7 bases). Per the germline V gene, CDR1 is SGHAT and CDR2 is FQNNGV. V shed 3 bases and J shed 4 bases, with 13 bases lying between them. This CDR3 is 15 amino acids long. The CDR3 nucleotides are TGTGCCAGCAGCTTGCTAGGGGGACTATACAATGAGCAGTTCTTC. Amino acid sequence: CASSLLGGLYNEQFF.

The chain carries TRBV5-6 and TRBJ1-3, with D tentatively TRBD1 (6 bases). This CDR3 is built from 13 residues. CDR1 is SGHDT, CDR2 YYEEEE, per germline. V lost 4 bases, J lost 2 bases, and 7 bases lay in between. The CDR3 region is CASSPGAGNTIYF. Written as DNA, the CDR3 is TGTGCCAGCAGCCCAGGGGCTGGAAACACCATATATTTT.

This rearrangement joins TRBV15 to TRBJ1-3; no reliable D call. The CDR3 spans 15 residues. Trimming pared 0 bases from V and 0 bases from J, leaving 6 bases between. Germline values: CDR1 LNHNV, CDR2 YYDKDF (reference sequence). The chain's CDR3 is CATSRDHNSGNTIYF. The DNA of the CDR3 is TGTGCCACCAGCAGAGATCACAACTCTGGAAACACCATATATTTT.

The chain recombines TRBV29-1 with TRBJ2-5; no clear D gene. This CDR3 has 13 residues. From germline, CDR1 is SQVTM and CDR2 ANQGSEA. Deletions cut 0 bases from V and 5 bases from J, with 10 bases between. DNA of the CDR3: TGCAGCGTTGAAGAACAGAAGGTGGAGACCCAGTACTTC. Protein product: CSVEEQKVETQYF.

This chain connects TRBV20-1 to TRBJ1-1; the match to TRBD1 covers 8 bases. This CDR3 has 16 amino acids. Unmatched junction bases numbered 12, after V lost 3 bases and J lost 3 bases. Germline CDR1 and CDR2: DFQATT and SNEGSKA (reference sequence). CDR3 nucleotides: TGCAGTGCTAGTAATCCCAGGGGGCGAAGAGACACTGAAGCTTTCTTT. Translating gives CSASNPRGRRDTEAFF.

This sequence joins TRBV16 and TRBJ1-5; D gene uncertain. V lost 4 bases, J lost 5 bases, and 24 bases lay in between. There are 18 residues in the CDR3. The V gene's germline CDR1 is KGHSY and CDR2 FQNENV. The CDR3 sequence: CASSLNSLNSATDQPQHF. DNA of the CDR3: TGTGCCAGCAGCCTAAACTCGCTAAACTCGGCCACGGATCAGCCCCAGCATTTT.

This clone was recorded a few times. The chain uses TRBV25-1 and TRBJ2-7; 9 bases match TRBD1. Per germline, CDR1 MGHDK and CDR2 SYGVNS. The J segment lost 5 bases and the V segment lost 2 bases, leaving 7 bases of the junction unmatched. This CDR3 has 15 amino acids. The CDR3 DNA is TGTGCCAGCAGTGAAGCCGCGACAGGGGGTGACGAGCAGTACTTC. Protein: CASSEAATGGDEQYF.

The DNA for the CDR3 is TGCGCCAGCAGCTTGGACAGGGGAGCTGGAAACACCATATATTTT. This gives the protein CASSLDRGAGNTIYF. V and J are TRBV5-1 and TRBJ1-3; 7 bases agree with TRBD1. With 0 bases clipped from V and 2 bases from J, the junction kept 2 bases outside the gene matches. Germline V gene lookup returns CDR1 SGHRS and CDR2 YFSETQ. This CDR3 spans 15 amino acids.

The J gene is TRBJ1-6, the V gene TRBV30, with D perhaps matching TRBD1 (5 bases). V was clipped by 3 bases and J by 0 bases, with 12 bases between them. The CDR3 is made up of 16 amino acids. Germline V gene sequence: CDR1 GTSNPN, CDR2 SVGIG (reference sequence). CDR3 sequence: CAWRIQAFSYNSPLHF. DNA for the CDR3: TGTGCCTGGAGGATACAGGCCTTCTCCTATAATTCACCCCTCCACTTT.

J is TRBJ1-4 and V is TRBV19; 8 nucleotides agree with TRBD1. The CDR3 extends over 15 amino acids. Trimming cost V 5 bases and J 6 bases; bases outside gene matches: 8. The germline gives CDR1 LNHDA, CDR2 SQIVND (reference sequence). The CDR3 sequence is CASSPDGQGYEKLFF. CDR3 nucleotide sequence: TGTGCCAGTAGTCCGGACGGACAGGGATATGAAAAACTGTTTTTT.

The chain uses TRBV4-1 and TRBJ2-4, with TRBD2 as a possible D gene (7 bases). V was clipped by 5 bases and J by 0 bases, with 14 bases between them. The CDR3 covers 16 residues. Germline V gene data show CDR1 as MGHRA and CDR2 as YSYEKL. CDR3 protein: CASSEGGVIAKNIQYF. The CDR3 DNA reads as TGCGCCAGCAGCGAAGGGGGGGTAATAGCCAAAAACATTCAGTACTTC.

The chain links TRBV12-3 or TRBV12-4 to TRBJ2-7; weak D call: TRBD2 (6 bases). With 3 bases removed from V and 3 bases from J, the gap between germline ends came to 9 bases. The CDR3 length is 13 residues. The CDR3 DNA reads TGTGCCAGCAGTTTTTGGGGGGTCTACGAGCAGTACTTC. It is translated as CASSFWGVYEQYF.

CDR3 coding DNA: TGTGCCAGCAGCGTGGGGCAGAACGATCAGCCCCAGCATTTT. Its translation: CASSVGQNDQPQHF. The rearrangement uses TRBV9 and TRBJ1-5, with D possibly TRBD1 on 5 matching bases. V dropped 2 bases and J dropped 5 bases, with 11 bases sitting between them. There are 14 residues in the CDR3. Germline lookup yields CDR1 SGDLS and CDR2 YYNGEE.

The gene calls are TRBV2 and TRBJ2-5, with 7 nucleotides matching TRBD2. Germline CDR1 and CDR2: SNHLY and FYNNEI. V lost 6 bases and J lost 3; bases outside the gene matches: 10. The CDR3 extends over 15 amino acids. CDR3 protein: CASSKGMGGEETQYF. Here the CDR3 DNA reads TGTGCCAGCAGCAAGGGAATGGGGGGGGAAGAGACCCAGTACTTC.

The chain joins TRBV11-3 to TRBJ2-7; D possibly matches TRBD1 or TRBD2 (5 bases each). The CDR3 covers 12 residues. CDR1 SGHNT and CDR2 YENEEA come from the germline V gene. Trimming left V 7 bases short and J 3 bases short, with 10 bases between. CDR3 amino acids: CASTGRLYEQYF. The CDR3 nucleotides are TGTGCCAGCACGGGGCGACTCTACGAGCAGTACTTC.

The chain carries TRBV6-1 and TRBJ1-2; TRBD1 is a possible D gene (6 bases). The CDR3 has 15 amino acids. Germline CDR1 MNHNS, CDR2 SASEGT. The ends were cut back, 1 base at V and 3 bases at J, with 12 bases in the middle. The DNA for the CDR3 is TGTGCCAGCAGTGAAGAGGGGGGCTCCTACTATGGCTACACCTTC. Encoded protein: CASSEEGGSYYGYTF.

This clone appeared many times. The V and J genes are TRBV25-1 and TRBJ1-2, with TRBD1 matching 9 bases. The CDR3 has 14 residues. The germline V gene has CDR1 MGHDK and CDR2 SYGVNS. With 1 base clipped from V and 8 bases from J, the junction kept 5 bases outside the gene matches. The CDR3 loop reads CASSESGQGYGYTF. The CDR3 DNA follows: TGTGCCAGCAGTGAATCCGGACAGGGGTACGGCTACACCTTC.

The chain recombines TRBV5-6 with TRBJ2-3; 9 bases agree with TRBD1. The germline gives CDR1 SGHDT, CDR2 YYEEEE. There are 16 residues in the CDR3. Germline trimming cut 3 bases from V and 3 bases from J; bases unmatched to any gene: 8. The CDR3 DNA follows: TGTGCCAGCAGCTCACCCGGACAGGGGATAACAGATACGCAGTATTTT. It translates to CASSSPGQGITDTQYF. Full variable domain (remainder filled in from reference TRBV5-6 and TRBJ2-3): DAGVTQSPTHLIKTRGQQVTLRCSPKSGHDTVSWYQQALGQGPQFIFQYYEEEERQRGNFPDRFSGHQFPNYSSELNVNALLLGDSALYLCASSSPGQGITDTQYFGPGTRLTVL.

V is TRBV7-3 and J is TRBJ2-7, with TRBD1 matching 8 bases. CDR3 length: 14 residues. Germline CDR1 and CDR2: SGHTA and FQGTGA. The J segment lost 0 bases and the V segment lost 2 bases, leaving 0 bases of the junction unmatched. The CDR3 is CASSLDRGSYEQYF. The DNA for the CDR3 is TGTGCCAGCAGCTTAGACAGGGGCTCCTACGAGCAGTACTTC.

This clone was recorded a few times. The chain carries TRBV6-1 and TRBJ1-5; D is unresolved. Germline CDR1 reads MNHNS; CDR2 reads SASEGT. CDR3 length: 15 amino acids. V lost 1 base and J lost 2, with 9 bases in between. In nucleotides, the CDR3 is TGTGCCAGCAGTGAAGAGGAGGGAGGCAATCAGCCCCAGCATTTT. This encodes CASSEEEGGNQPQHF.

This sequence joins TRBV7-2 and TRBJ1-1; weak D call: TRBD1 (5 bases). Germline V CDR1 and CDR2: SGHTA, FQGNSA. Deletions cut 4 bases from V and 5 bases from J, with 11 bases between. CDR3 length: 13 amino acids. This chain's CDR3 is CASSSQGGTEAFF. DNA for the CDR3: TGTGCCAGCAGCTCCCAGGGTGGGACTGAAGCTTTCTTT.

The chain has TRBV24-1 and TRBJ2-2; D is possibly TRBD1 (5 bases). V lost 1 base to trimming and J lost 7 bases, with 18 bases between them. CDR3 size: 17 residues. From germline, CDR1 is KGHDR and CDR2 SFDVKD. CDR3 nucleotide sequence: TGTGCCACCAGTGATTTCCCCCGAACCCAGGGTATCGGGGAGCTGTTTTTT. This gives the protein CATSDFPRTQGIGELFF.

The chain carries TRBV2 and TRBJ2-5; TRBD1 matches 9 bases. The CDR3 sequence is 12 residues long. V lost 6 bases and J lost 5; bases outside the gene matches: 1. Per germline, CDR1 SNHLY and CDR2 FYNNEI. In DNA, the CDR3 is TGTGCCAGCAGGACAGGGGGGGAGACCCAGTACTTC. It specifies CASRTGGETQYF. Together with reference TRBV2 and TRBJ2-5, the CDR3 gives the full variable domain: EPEVTQTPSHQVTQMGQEVILRCVPISNHLYFYWYRQILGQKVEFLVSFYNNEISEKSEIFDDQFSVERPDGSNFTLKIRSTKLEDSAMYFCASRTGGETQYFGPGTRLLVL.

This chain joins TRBV9 and TRBJ2-7, with D possibly being TRBD2 (6 bases). Germline assignment: CDR1 SGDLS and CDR2 YYNGEE. Deletions cut 0 bases from V and 0 bases from J, with 10 bases between. The CDR3 extends over 15 amino acids. The CDR3 DNA sequence: TGTGCCAGCAGCGTAGGGCCTAGCGACTCCTACGAGCAGTACTTC. Translation: CASSVGPSDSYEQYF.